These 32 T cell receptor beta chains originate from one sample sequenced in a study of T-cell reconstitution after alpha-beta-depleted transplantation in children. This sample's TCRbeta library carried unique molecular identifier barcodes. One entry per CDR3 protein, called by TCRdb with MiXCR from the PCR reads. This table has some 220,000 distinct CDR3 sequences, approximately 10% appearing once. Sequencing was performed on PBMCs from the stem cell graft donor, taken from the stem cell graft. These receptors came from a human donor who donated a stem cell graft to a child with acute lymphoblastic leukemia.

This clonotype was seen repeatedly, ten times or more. CDR3 in DNA: TGTGCCAGCAGCACGGGCGGGGGGGTCTACGAGCAGTACTTC. Translated, it gives CASSTGGGVYEQYF. The genes are TRBV14 and TRBJ2-7, with 9 bases identical to TRBD2. V lost 5 bases, J lost 3 bases, and 5 bases stayed unmatched. The CDR3 length is 14 residues. CDR1 and CDR2 (germline): SGHDN, FVKESK. The complete variable domain, with remaining parts taken from reference TRBV14 and TRBJ2-7, reads EAGVTQFPSHSVIEKGQTVTLRCDPISGHDNLYWYRRVMGKEIKFLLHFVKESKQDESGMPNNRFLAERTGGTYSTLKVQPAELEDSGVYFCASSTGGGVYEQYFGPGTRLTVT.

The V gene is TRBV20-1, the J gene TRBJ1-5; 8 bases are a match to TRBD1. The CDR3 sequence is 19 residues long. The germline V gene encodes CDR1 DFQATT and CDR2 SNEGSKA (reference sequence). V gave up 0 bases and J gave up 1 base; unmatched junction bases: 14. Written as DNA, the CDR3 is TGCAGTGCTAGAGATTTACTCAGGGGGCGAGTCGGCAGCAATCAGCCCCAGCATTTT. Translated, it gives CSARDLLRGRVGSNQPQHF.

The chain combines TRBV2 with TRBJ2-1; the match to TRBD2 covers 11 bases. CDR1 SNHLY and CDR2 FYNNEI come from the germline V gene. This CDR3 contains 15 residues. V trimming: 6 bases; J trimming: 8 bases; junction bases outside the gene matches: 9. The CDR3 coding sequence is TGTGCCAGCAGGGTAGCGGGGGGGCCGGTCGATGAGCAGTTCTTC. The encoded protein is CASRVAGGPVDEQFF.

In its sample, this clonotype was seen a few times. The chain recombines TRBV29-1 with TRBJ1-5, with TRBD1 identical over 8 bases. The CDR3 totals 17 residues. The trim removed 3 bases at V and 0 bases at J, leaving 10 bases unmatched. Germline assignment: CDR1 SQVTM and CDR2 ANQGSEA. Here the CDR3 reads CSVEIGTGGSSNQPQHF. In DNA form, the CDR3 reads TGCAGCGTTGAGATTGGAACAGGGGGGAGTAGCAATCAGCCCCAGCATTTT.

Written as DNA, the CDR3 is TGTGCCAGCAGCCAGGCAGCGGGGTGGCACAATGAGCAGTTCTTC. Translation: CASSQAAGWHNEQFF. V is TRBV3-1 and J is TRBJ2-1; 7 bases fit TRBD2. The CDR3 totals 15 residues. V shed 3 bases and J 5 bases; nucleotides not matched to a gene: 7. Germline loops: CDR1 LGHDT, CDR2 YNNKEL (reference sequence).

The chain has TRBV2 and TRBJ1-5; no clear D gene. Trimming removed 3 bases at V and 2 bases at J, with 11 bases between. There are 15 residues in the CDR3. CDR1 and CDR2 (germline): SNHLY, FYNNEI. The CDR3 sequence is CASSDRSRGNQPQHF. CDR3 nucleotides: TGTGCCAGCAGTGACAGGTCGAGGGGCAATCAGCCCCAGCATTTT.

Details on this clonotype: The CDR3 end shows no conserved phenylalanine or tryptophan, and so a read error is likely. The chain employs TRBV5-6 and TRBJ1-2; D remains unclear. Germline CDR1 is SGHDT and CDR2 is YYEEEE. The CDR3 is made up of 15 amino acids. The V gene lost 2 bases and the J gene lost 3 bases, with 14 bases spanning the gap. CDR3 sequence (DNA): TGTGCCAGCAGCTTTAAAAGAGATGACTACTATGGCTACACCTGC. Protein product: CASSFKRDDYYGYTC.

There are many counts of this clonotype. Here the CDR3 DNA reads TGTGCCAGCAGTGCAAAGAGCCGACAGGCAGGAGATACGCAGTATTTT. It yields the protein CASSAKSRQAGDTQYF. The genes are TRBV25-1 and TRBJ2-3; D may be TRBD1 (6 bases). Per germline, CDR1 MGHDK and CDR2 SYGVNS. This CDR3 is 16 amino acids long. Deletions cut 4 bases from V and 5 bases from J, with 19 bases between.

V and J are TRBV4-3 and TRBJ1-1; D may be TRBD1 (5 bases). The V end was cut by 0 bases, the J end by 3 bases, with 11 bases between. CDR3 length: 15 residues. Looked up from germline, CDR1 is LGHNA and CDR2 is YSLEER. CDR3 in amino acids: CASSQDSQGDTEAFF. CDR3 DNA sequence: TGCGCCAGCAGCCAAGATTCCCAGGGAGACACTGAAGCTTTCTTT.

CDR3 nucleotides: TGTGCCAGCTCACCACCGACCCAGACAGGGGGCACTGAAGCTTTCTTT. It translates to CASSPPTQTGGTEAFF. The chain recombines TRBV18 with TRBJ1-1; 9 positions agree with TRBD1. CDR3 length equals 16 residues. The ends lost 0 bases at V and 4 bases at J; junction bases unmatched: 6. In germline, CDR1 is KGHSH, CDR2 LQKENI.

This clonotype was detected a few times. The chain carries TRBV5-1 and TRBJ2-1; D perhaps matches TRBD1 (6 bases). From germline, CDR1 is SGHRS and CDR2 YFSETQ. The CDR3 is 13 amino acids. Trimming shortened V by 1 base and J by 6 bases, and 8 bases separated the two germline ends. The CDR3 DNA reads TGCGCCAGCAGCTTGACCAGGGGCAATGAGCAGTTCTTC. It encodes CASSLTRGNEQFF.

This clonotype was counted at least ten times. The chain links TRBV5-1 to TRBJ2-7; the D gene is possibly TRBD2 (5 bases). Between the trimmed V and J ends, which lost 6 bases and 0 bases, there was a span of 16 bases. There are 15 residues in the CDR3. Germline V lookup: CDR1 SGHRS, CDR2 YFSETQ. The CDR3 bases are TGCGCCAGCACCCTAGGCAGCGGATACTCCTACGAGCAGTACTTC. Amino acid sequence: CASTLGSGYSYEQYF.

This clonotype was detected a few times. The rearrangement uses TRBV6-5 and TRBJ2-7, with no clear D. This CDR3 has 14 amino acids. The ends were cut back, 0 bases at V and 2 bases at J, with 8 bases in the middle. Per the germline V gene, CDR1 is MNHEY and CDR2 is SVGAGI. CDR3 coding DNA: TGTGCCAGCAGTTACTCGCTCCTAGCCTACGAGCAGTACTTC. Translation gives CASSYSLLAYEQYF.

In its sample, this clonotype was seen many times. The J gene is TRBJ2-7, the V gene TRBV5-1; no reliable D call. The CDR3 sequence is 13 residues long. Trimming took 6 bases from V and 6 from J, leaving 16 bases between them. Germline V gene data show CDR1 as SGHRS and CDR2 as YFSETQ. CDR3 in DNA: TGCGCCAGCACCCCGGGCGACACGGGCGAGCAGTACTTC. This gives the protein CASTPGDTGEQYF.

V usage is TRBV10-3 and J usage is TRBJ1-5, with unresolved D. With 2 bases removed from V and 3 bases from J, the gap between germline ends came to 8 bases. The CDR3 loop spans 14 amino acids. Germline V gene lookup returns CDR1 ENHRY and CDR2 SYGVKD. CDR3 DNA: TGTGCCATCAGTGAGAGACGGGACAATCAGCCCCAGCATTTT. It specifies CAISERRDNQPQHF.

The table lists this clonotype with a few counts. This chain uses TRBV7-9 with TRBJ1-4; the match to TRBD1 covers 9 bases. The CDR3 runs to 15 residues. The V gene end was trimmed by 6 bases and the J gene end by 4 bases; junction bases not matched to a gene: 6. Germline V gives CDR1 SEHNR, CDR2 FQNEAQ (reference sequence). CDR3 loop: CASSSRDRDNEKLFF. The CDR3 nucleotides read TGTGCCAGCAGTTCCCGGGACAGGGATAATGAAAAACTGTTTTTT.

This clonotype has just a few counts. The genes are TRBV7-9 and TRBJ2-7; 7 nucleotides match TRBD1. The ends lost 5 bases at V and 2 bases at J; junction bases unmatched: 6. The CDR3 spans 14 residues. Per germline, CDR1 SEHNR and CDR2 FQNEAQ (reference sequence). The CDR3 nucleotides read TGTGCCAGCAGCCTTGACAGGGCAGCCTACGAGCAGTACTTC. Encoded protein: CASSLDRAAYEQYF.

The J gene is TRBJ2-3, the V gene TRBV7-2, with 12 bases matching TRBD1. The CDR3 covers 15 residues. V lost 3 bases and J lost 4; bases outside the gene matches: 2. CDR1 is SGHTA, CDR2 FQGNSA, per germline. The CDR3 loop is CASSFGDRGPDTQYF. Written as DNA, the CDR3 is TGTGCCAGCAGCTTCGGGGACAGGGGGCCAGATACGCAGTATTTT. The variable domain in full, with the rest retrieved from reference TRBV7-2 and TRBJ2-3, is GAGVSQSPSNKVTEKGKDVELRCDPISGHTALYWYRQSLGQGLEFLIYFQGNSAPDKSGLPSDRFSAERTGGSVSTLTIQRTQQEDSAVYLCASSFGDRGPDTQYFGPGTRLTVL.

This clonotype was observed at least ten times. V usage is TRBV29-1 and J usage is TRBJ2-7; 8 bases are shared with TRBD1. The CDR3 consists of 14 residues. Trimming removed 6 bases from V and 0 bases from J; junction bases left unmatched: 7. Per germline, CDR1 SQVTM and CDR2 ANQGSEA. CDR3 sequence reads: CSVIRGLSSYEQYF. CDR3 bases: TGCAGCGTGATCAGGGGGCTAAGCTCCTACGAGCAGTACTTC.

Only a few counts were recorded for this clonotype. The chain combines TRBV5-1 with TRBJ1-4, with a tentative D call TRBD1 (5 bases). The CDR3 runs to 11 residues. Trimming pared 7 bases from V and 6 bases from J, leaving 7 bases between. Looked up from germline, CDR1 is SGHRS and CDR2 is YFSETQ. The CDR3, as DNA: TGCGCCAGCGGGACGGATGAAAAACTGTTTTTT. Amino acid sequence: CASGTDEKLFF.

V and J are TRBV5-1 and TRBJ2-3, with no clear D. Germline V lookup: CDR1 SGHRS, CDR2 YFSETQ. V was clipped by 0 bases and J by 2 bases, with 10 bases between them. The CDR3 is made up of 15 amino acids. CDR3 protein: CASSLAHTHTDTQYF. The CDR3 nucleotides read TGCGCCAGCAGCTTGGCTCATACCCACACAGATACGCAGTATTTT.

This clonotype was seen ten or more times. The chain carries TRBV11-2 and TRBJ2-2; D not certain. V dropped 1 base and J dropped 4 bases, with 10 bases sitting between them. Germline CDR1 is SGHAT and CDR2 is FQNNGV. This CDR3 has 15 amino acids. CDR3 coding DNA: TGTGCCAGCAGCTTAGTCTCTAGAGGCACCGGGGAGCTGTTTTTT. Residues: CASSLVSRGTGELFF.

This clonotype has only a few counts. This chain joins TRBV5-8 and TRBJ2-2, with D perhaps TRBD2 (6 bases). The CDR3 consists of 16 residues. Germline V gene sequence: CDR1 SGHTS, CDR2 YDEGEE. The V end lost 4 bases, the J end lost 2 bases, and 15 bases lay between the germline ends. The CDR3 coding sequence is TGTGCCAGCAGCCCACCGGGAGAACTTAACACCGGGGAGCTGTTTTTT. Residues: CASSPPGELNTGELFF.

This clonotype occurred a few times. CDR3 in amino acids: CASSLTGVHIETQYF. For the CDR3, the DNA is TGTGCCAGCAGTTTGACAGGGGTCCACATAGAGACCCAGTACTTC. The rearrangement uses TRBV6-5 and TRBJ2-5; 8 bases are a match to TRBD1. This CDR3 is 15 amino acids long. After removal of 4 bases from V and 4 bases from J, the junction contained 8 bases not matched to a gene. In germline, CDR1 is MNHEY, CDR2 SVGAGI.

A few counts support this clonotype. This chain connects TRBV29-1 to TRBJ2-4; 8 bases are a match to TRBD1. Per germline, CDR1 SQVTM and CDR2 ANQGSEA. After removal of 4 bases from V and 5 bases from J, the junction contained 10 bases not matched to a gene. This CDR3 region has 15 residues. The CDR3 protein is CSVAYLPGQENIQYF. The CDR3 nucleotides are TGCAGCGTTGCATACCTACCGGGACAGGAAAACATTCAGTACTTC.

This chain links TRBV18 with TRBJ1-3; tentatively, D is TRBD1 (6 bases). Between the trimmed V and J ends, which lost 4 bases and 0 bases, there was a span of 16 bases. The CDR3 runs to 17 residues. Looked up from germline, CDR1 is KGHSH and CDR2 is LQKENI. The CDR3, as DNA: TGTGCCAGCTCACGCTACCAGGACAGCAACTCTGGAAACACCATATATTTT. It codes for CASSRYQDSNSGNTIYF. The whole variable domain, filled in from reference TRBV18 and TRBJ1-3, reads NAGVMQNPRHLVRRRGQEARLRCSPMKGHSHVYWYRQLPEEGLKFMVYLQKENIIDESGMPKERFSAEFPKEGPSILRIQQVVRGDSAAYFCASSRYQDSNSGNTIYFGEGSWLTVV.

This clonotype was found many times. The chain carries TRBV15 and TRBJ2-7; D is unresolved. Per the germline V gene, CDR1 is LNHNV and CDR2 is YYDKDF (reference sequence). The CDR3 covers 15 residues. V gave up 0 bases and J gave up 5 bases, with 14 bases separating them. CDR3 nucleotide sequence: TGTGCCACCAGCAGAGAAGGGCGCCTTCGGCACGAGCAGTACTTC. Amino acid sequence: CATSREGRLRHEQYF. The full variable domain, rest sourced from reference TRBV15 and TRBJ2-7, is DAMVIQNPRYQVTQFGKPVTLSCSQTLNHNVMYWYQQKSSQAPKLLFHYYDKDFNNEADTPDNFQSRRPNTSFCFLDIRSPGLGDTAMYLCATSREGRLRHEQYFGPGTRLTVT.

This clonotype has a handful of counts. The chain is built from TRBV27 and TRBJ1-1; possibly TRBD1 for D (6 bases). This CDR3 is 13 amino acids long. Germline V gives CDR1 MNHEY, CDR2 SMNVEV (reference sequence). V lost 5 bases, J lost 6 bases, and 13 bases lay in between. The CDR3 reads CASSTQQGSEAFF. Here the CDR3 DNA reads TGTGCCAGCAGTACCCAACAGGGATCTGAAGCTTTCTTT.

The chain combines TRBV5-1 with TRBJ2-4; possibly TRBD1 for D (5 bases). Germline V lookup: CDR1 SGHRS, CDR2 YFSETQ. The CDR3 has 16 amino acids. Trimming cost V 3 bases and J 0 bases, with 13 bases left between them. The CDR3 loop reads CASSSTTAVAKNIQYF. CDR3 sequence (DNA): TGCGCCAGCAGCTCGACGACAGCAGTAGCCAAAAACATTCAGTACTTC.

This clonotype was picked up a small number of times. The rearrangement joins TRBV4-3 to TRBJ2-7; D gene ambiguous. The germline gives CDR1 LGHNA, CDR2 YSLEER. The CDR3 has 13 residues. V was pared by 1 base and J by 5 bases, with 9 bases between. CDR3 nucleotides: TGCGCCAGCAGCCAAGTCCTTTATGACGAGCAGTACTTC. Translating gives CASSQVLYDEQYF.

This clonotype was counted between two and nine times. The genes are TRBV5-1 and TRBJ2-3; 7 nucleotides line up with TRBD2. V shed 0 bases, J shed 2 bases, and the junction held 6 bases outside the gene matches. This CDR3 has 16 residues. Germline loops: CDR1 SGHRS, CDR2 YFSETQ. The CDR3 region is CASSLAASGYTDTQYF. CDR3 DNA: TGCGCCAGCAGCTTGGCGGCTAGCGGATACACAGATACGCAGTATTTT.

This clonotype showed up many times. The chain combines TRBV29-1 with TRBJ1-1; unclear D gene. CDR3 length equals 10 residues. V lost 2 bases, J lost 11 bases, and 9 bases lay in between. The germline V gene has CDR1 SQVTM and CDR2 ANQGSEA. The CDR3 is CSVERPAAFF. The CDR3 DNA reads TGCAGCGTTGAACGGCCTGCGGCTTTCTTT.